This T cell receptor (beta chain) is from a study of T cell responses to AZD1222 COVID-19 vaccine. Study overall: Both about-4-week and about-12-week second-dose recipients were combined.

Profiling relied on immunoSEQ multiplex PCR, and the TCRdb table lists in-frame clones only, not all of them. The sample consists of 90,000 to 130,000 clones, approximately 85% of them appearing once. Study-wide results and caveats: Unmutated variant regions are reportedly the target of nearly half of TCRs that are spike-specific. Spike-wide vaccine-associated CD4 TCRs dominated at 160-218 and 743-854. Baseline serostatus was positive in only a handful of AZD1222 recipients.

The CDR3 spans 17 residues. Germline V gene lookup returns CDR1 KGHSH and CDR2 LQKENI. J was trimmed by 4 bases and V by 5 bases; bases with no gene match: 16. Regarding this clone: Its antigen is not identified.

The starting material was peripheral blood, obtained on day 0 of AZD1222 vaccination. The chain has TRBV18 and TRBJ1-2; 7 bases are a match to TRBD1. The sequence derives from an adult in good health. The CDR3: CASSARTGIFSGYGYTF. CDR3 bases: TGTGCCAGCTCAGCTAGGACAGGAATATTCAGCGGCTATGGCTACACCTTC.